This T cell receptor (beta chain) was documented in a study of T-cell reconstitution after alpha-beta-depleted transplantation in children. This clonotype was seen more than once but under ten times. As yet, its antigen is unknown. This sample's TCRbeta library carried unique molecular identifier barcodes. TCRdb reprocessed the PCR reads via MiXCR and lists one record per CDR3 protein. The table shows 440,000 or so distinct CDR3 sequences, with approximately 42% occurring only once. Study outcomes and limitations: Among T cells one year after transplant, newly produced cells accounted for most counts and diversity. Several hundred expanded graft clones reportedly gave rise to the alpha-beta T cells present about two months after transplant. In some patients, recipient T cells and intrathymic progenitors surviving conditioning explained high day-60 diversity.

V gave up 6 bases and J gave up 2 bases; unmatched junction bases: 11. Germline V gene data show CDR1 as DFQATT and CDR2 as SNEGSKA (reference sequence). The CDR3 contains 16 residues. V and J are TRBV20-1 and TRBJ2-3, with 10 bases lining up with TRBD2. Sequences were derived from PBMCs, sampled before TCRalphabeta/CD19-depleted stem cell transplant. This sequence was found in a girl aged 2 to 9 with aplastic anemia, due to receive a stem cell transplant. CDR3 nucleotides: TGCAGTGCCCCCCGGCGAGCGGGAGGGACCACAGATACGCAGTATTTT. Translated, it gives CSAPRRAGGTTDTQYF.